The clone carrying this T cell receptor beta chain appeared a few times. Its target is not known. A much larger clone is a single base away; this may be a read error. The V end lost 2 bases, the J end lost 1 base, and 5 bases lay between the germline ends. The CDR3 spans 13 residues. Per germline, CDR1 SEHNR and CDR2 FQNEAQ (reference sequence). According to the study, TCR beta libraries were built with iRepertoire HTBI primers and CDR3-region Arm-PCR. Via MiXCR, TCRdb re-called the multiplex PCR reads, giving one row per CDR3 protein. The profile shows roughly 510,000 distinct CDR3 sequences, roughly 15% of them singletons. The time point: newly diagnosed GD, antithyroid drugs for less than 3 months. Construction of the TCR library relied on RNA isolated from PBMCs. This specimen belongs to a study of regulatory T cells in long-lasting Graves disease. Study conclusions and caveats: Persistent Graves' cases showed lower TCR diversity than newly diagnosed cases.

The sample also formed part of further work on T cells in Graves' hyperthyroidism and ophthalmopathy. As that report states: The TCR CDR3 first-round RT-PCR relied on the HTBI primer set. The model foresaw ophthalmopathy a median approximately 6.1 months prior to onset.

The gene calls are TRBV7-9 and TRBJ1-1; D unclear. Sample: peripheral blood mononuclear cells (PBMCs), taken at new diagnosis, from a patient treated with antithyroid drugs. This clonotype originated in a man aged 18-30 years with Graves disease. The CDR3: CASSLYQNTEAFF. The CDR3 nucleotides read TGTGCCAGCAGCTTATACCAGAACACTGAAGCTTTCTTT.